The source of this T cell receptor (beta chain) is a study of T cell responses to AZD1222 COVID-19 vaccine. About this clone: Its specificity is unknown.

This table comes from immunoSEQ multiplex PCR, and its TCRdb copy is limited to in-frame clones, with some not included. The sample records roughly 180,000 clones, 75% to 90% being singletons. Notes on the study in general: At baseline, just a handful of AZD1222 recipients tested seropositive.

The CDR3 length is 14 residues. V was trimmed by 6 bases and J by 7 bases, leaving 19 bases between them. Per the germline V gene, CDR1 is MDHEN and CDR2 is SYDVKM. This clonotype was obtained from an adult in good health. The rearrangement links TRBV28 to TRBJ2-7; D assignment may be TRBD1 or TRBD2 (5 bases each). Sequencing used peripheral blood, obtained on day 0 of MenACWY control vaccination. Here the CDR3 DNA reads TGTGCCAGCAGCTGGGGGTCGCATCTGATGGAGCAGTACTTC. This encodes CASSWGSHLMEQYF.